This TCR beta chain was retrieved from a study of Ad26.COV2.S vaccination and SARS-CoV-2 variants. Here immunoSEQ multiplex PCR was the method, and the copy in TCRdb shows in-frame clones only, minus some. The repertoire has about 350,000 clones, less than 90% of them found once; the top ten carry around 11%. Treatment meaning: over 15 received Ad26.COV2.S at low or high dose, single or two shots; about 5 received placebo; per-sample allocation not given. All samples were drawn on day 63, counting from the first vaccine or placebo injection. Germline loops: CDR1 LNHDA, CDR2 SQIVND (reference sequence). V dropped 7 bases and J dropped 0 bases, with 13 bases sitting between them. The CDR3 loop spans 15 amino acids.

The source is a person aged 18-60 years who received the Ad26.COV2.S COVID-19 vaccine or a placebo. The V gene is TRBV19, the J gene TRBJ2-1; D gene unclear. This material consisted of peripheral blood, taken in a trial of Ad26.COV2.S vaccine versus placebo. The CDR3 coding sequence is TGTGCCAGTACCCCCGGACCGAGCTCCTACAATGAGCAGTTCTTC. It codes for CASTPGPSSYNEQFF.